The sequence of this TCR beta chain was determined in a study of lymphopenia after photon versus proton radiotherapy (dated by TCRdb to between 2017 and 2020). Concerning the study at large: The study compared the immunological effects of photon versus proton radiation therapy in patients with gastrointestinal tumors who developed high-grade lymphopenia. The roughly 18 patients in the cohort had gastrointestinal tumors, were treated with either photon or proton therapy, and subsequently developed lymphopenia. The study aimed to characterize how the two radiation modalities differ in their impact on the immune system. On the study overall, not on this receptor specifically: Across the cohort, among patients who died, a greater drop in TCR diversity after the nadir was inversely correlated with overall survival time. During treatment, patients who received photon therapy lost naive T cells and TCR diversity and gained effector/memory populations, whereas patients who received proton therapy remained relatively stable. After the lymphocyte count nadir, photon-treated repertoires showed oligoclonal expansion, especially of CD8+ Temra cells, which drove the drop in diversity. The survival association was assessed only in patients who died, and better survival with proton therapy was presented by the authors as a possibility rather than a demonstrated result.

From cysteine to phenylalanine, the CDR3 is 13 amino acids long. Only the CDR3 part of the read is kept: 39 bases, read in frame from the first base. At the junction V is shortened by 2 bases and J by 5 bases, with 11 bases in between. The germline V gene specifies SGHRS as CDR1 and YFSETQ as CDR2. Library creation used the immunoSEQ multiplex PCR assay. Alongside multiparametric flow cytometry, deep sequencing of rearranged TCR beta loci was used to profile the T cell repertoires. As stored in TCRdb, this immuneACCESS dataset retains in-frame rearrangements with V and J assigned. A fraction of the clones does not appear; measured against another copy, unresolved V genes explain less than half of the discrepancy, and the remainder lacks a known reason. Present in this sample are about 8,300 clones, about 90% of which were seen just once. The top ten hold 21% of the sample. A note on this clone: Its antigen is currently not known. Base qualities were left out, and no much larger clone turns up one base away.

The material sequenced was peripheral blood, taken from a patient treated with photon-based radiotherapy. The sequence is built from TRBV5-1 and TRBJ2-7; the D element might be TRBD1 or TRBD2, as each aligns at 5 bases. This sequence originates from a man aged 80 or over with cholangiocarcinoma. The DNA reads as follows: TGCGCCAGCAGCTTACAGGAGGTCGACGAGCAGTACTTC. Its protein product is CASSLQEVDEQYF.